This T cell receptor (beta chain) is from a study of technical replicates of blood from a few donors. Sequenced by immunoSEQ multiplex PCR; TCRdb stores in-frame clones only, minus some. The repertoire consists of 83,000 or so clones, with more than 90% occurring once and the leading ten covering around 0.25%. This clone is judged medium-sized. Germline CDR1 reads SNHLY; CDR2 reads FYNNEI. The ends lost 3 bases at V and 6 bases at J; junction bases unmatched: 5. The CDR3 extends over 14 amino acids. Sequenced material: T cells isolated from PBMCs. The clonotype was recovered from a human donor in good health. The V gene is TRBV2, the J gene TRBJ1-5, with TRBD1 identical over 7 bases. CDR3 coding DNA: TGTGCCAGCAGTGATAGGGGGCTCAGTCAGCCCCAGCATTTT. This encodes CASSDRGLSQPQHF.